Each of the 24 T cell receptor beta chains below was sequenced from the same sample in a study of graft-versus-host responses after intestinal transplantation. Produced via immunoSEQ multiplex PCR; TCRdb's table is partial and in-frame only. Of 50,000 to 75,000 clones in the sample, 90% to 95% are singletons; the top ten hold about 0.38%. For these receptors, no antigen is known. The sample was unstimulated CD4+ T cells sorted from spleen or lymph node cells, taken before transplant. These receptors originate from a human donor who was the organ donor for an intestinal transplant.

This rearrangement joins TRBV6-1 to TRBJ1-2; no clear D. The CDR3 has 13 residues. V gave up 5 bases and J gave up 8 bases, with 15 bases separating them. From germline, CDR1 is MNHNS and CDR2 SASEGT. CDR3 in amino acids: CASSLDGNRGYTF. The CDR3 coding sequence is TGTGCCAGCAGTTTGGACGGGAATCGGGGCTACACCTTC.

This chain links TRBV19 with TRBJ2-3, with D perhaps matching TRBD1 or TRBD2 (6 bases each). Germline V lookup: CDR1 LNHDA, CDR2 SQIVND (reference sequence). The CDR3 extends over 16 amino acids. The V end was cut by 6 bases, the J end by 3 bases, with 19 bases between. The CDR3 region is CASSLRSGAGTDTQYF. DNA for the CDR3: TGTGCCAGTAGCCTACGTTCGGGGGCTGGGACAGATACGCAGTATTTT.

The rearrangement uses TRBV23-1 and TRBJ1-1; TRBD1 is a possible D gene (5 bases). TRBV23-1 is an ORF for which the function is uncertain. Trimming cost V 1 base and J 2 bases, with 20 bases left between them. This CDR3 is built from 18 residues. CDR3 in DNA: TGCGCCAGCAGTCAATTCGGGTGGGGGATTGGCTGTAACACTGAAGCTTTCTTT. Its translation is CASSQFGWGIGCNTEAFF.

Here the CDR3 reads CASSRSSYNSPLHF. CDR3 coding DNA: TGTGCCAGCAGCAGGAGCTCCTATAATTCACCCCTCCACTTT. The chain has TRBV14 and TRBJ1-6; D unresolved. Trimming shortened V by 5 bases and J by 0 bases, and 5 bases separated the two germline ends. Germline V CDR1 and CDR2: SGHDN, FVKESK. The CDR3 has 14 residues.

V usage is TRBV29-1 and J usage is TRBJ2-3; unclear D gene. The CDR3 covers 12 residues. V shed 8 bases and J shed 2 bases, with 11 bases lying between them. CDR1 and CDR2 from the germline V gene are SQVTM and ANQGSEA. The CDR3 DNA reads TGCAGCCCCCGACAACTCACAGATACGCAGTATTTT. This translates into CSPRQLTDTQYF.

Only a few counts were recorded for this clone. The chain couples TRBV9 to TRBJ2-5; 8 bases are shared with TRBD1. CDR1 is SGDLS, CDR2 YYNGEE, per germline. The CDR3 runs to 14 residues. Trimming cost V 6 bases and J 4 bases; bases outside gene matches: 8. The CDR3 DNA is TGTGCCAGCAACACAGGGGGGATGAGAGAGACCCAGTACTTC. Translated: CASNTGGMRETQYF.

The gene calls are TRBV5-6 and TRBJ1-3, with D unresolved. The CDR3 runs to 16 residues. Germline-derived CDR1 and CDR2 are SGHDT and YYEEEE. V was trimmed by 1 base and J by 7 bases, leaving 18 bases between them. The CDR3 loop is CASSLTGGGFRNTIYF. The DNA for the CDR3 is TGTGCCAGCAGCTTGACTGGCGGCGGGTTCAGGAACACCATATATTTT.

The CDR3 spells CATSIDRGYNEQFF. The CDR3 nucleotides read TGTGCCACCAGCATCGACAGGGGTTACAATGAGCAGTTCTTC. The chain recombines TRBV15 with TRBJ2-1; 8 bases are a match to TRBD1. The junction had 3 bases not matched to a gene; V was cut back by 4 bases and J by 4 bases. This CDR3 contains 14 residues. CDR1 and CDR2 (germline): LNHNV, YYDKDF (reference sequence).

The chain's CDR3 is CASSFGASPNSPLHF. The CDR3 nucleotides are TGTGCCAGCAGCTTTGGGGCTTCGCCCAATTCACCCCTCCACTTT. The chain carries TRBV7-9 and TRBJ1-6; D might be TRBD1 (5 bases). The CDR3 totals 15 residues. In germline, CDR1 is SEHNR, CDR2 FQNEAQ (reference sequence). V was cut by 3 bases and J by 7 bases, with 13 bases left in between.

The chain employs TRBV7-2 and TRBJ1-2, with TRBD1 identical over 9 bases. CDR1 and CDR2 (germline): SGHTA, FQGNSA. The CDR3 spans 14 residues. The V gene end was trimmed by 3 bases and the J gene end by 2 bases; junction bases not matched to a gene: 1. The CDR3 coding sequence is TGTGCCAGCAGCTTCGGGACAGGGAACTATGGCTACACCTTC. It yields the protein CASSFGTGNYGYTF. Full variable domain (missing parts from reference TRBV7-2 and TRBJ1-2): GAGVSQSPSNKVTEKGKDVELRCDPISGHTALYWYRQSLGQGLEFLIYFQGNSAPDKSGLPSDRFSAERTGGSVSTLTIQRTQQEDSAVYLCASSFGTGNYGYTFGSGTRLTVV.

The table lists this clone with a count of one. The rearrangement joins TRBV7-2 to TRBJ2-7; 8 nucleotides agree with TRBD1. V lost 2 bases to trimming and J lost 2 bases; unmatched junction nucleotides: 11. Germline values: CDR1 SGHTA, CDR2 FQGNSA. The CDR3 length is 17 residues. CDR3 DNA: TGTGCCAGCAGCTTATGGGATCTAGGGACAGGCCCCTACGAGCAGTACTTC. Translated, it gives CASSLWDLGTGPYEQYF.

V gene TRBV15 combines with J gene TRBJ2-7; TRBD2 matches 13 bases. The CDR3 loop spans 16 amino acids. Germline CDR1 reads LNHNV; CDR2 reads YYDKDF (reference sequence). Trimming at V came to 6 bases and at J to 3 bases, leaving 8 bases not matched to a gene. Written as DNA, the CDR3 is TGTGCCACCAGACACTTTGGGACTAGCGGGGACTACGAGCAGTACTTC. This sequence encodes CATRHFGTSGDYEQYF.

The chain combines TRBV9 with TRBJ2-3; 10 bases match TRBD2. V was clipped by 3 bases and J by 6 bases; unmatched bases: 10. CDR1 and CDR2 (germline): SGDLS, YYNGEE. The CDR3 runs to 16 residues. The CDR3 DNA reads as TGTGCCAGCAGCGCCGGGACTAGCGAGGGAGTGGATACGCAGTATTTT. Amino acid sequence: CASSAGTSEGVDTQYF.

This clone has only one observation. The rearrangement links TRBV19 to TRBJ2-5; 13 bases align to TRBD2. The germline gives CDR1 LNHDA, CDR2 SQIVND (reference sequence). V gave up 5 bases and J gave up 4 bases; unmatched junction bases: 4. The CDR3 contains 15 residues. CDR3 loop: CASSLRTSGGETQYF. The CDR3 region has the DNA TGTGCCAGTAGTCTCCGGACTAGCGGGGGAGAGACCCAGTACTTC.

J is TRBJ2-3 and V is TRBV7-2; no reliable D call. The CDR3 is 16 amino acids. CDR1 and CDR2 from the germline V gene are SGHTA and FQGNSA. Trimming removed 3 bases from V and 1 base from J, with 14 bases in between. CDR3 DNA: TGTGCCAGCAGCTTGAGGACCTTTGGAGGCACAGATACGCAGTATTTT. This codes for CASSLRTFGGTDTQYF.

V usage is TRBV6-5 and J usage is TRBJ2-7; unclear D gene. Germline V CDR1 and CDR2: MNHEY, SVGAGI. Trimming cost V 1 base and J 2 bases, with 12 bases left between them. This CDR3 is built from 15 residues. The CDR3, as DNA: TGTGCCAGCAGTTACTACTCTAATGATCCCTACGAGCAGTACTTC. It yields the protein CASSYYSNDPYEQYF.

The genes are TRBV4-3 and TRBJ2-1; a possible D gene is TRBD1 (6 bases). Germline V gene lookup returns CDR1 LGHNA and CDR2 YSLEER. Between the trimmed V and J ends, which lost 4 bases and 6 bases, there was a span of 16 bases. This CDR3 is 15 amino acids long. For the CDR3, the DNA is TGCGCCAGCAGCCTCTGGGGGAACAGGGTCAATGAGCAGTTCTTC. It yields the protein CASSLWGNRVNEQFF.

This chain joins TRBV7-2 and TRBJ2-7, with 8 bases identical to TRBD1. The germline V gene encodes CDR1 SGHTA and CDR2 FQGNSA. This CDR3 is built from 14 residues. With 5 bases clipped from V and 7 bases from J, the junction kept 10 bases outside the gene matches. CDR3: CASSLSRDRPEQYF. The CDR3 DNA sequence: TGTGCCAGCAGCCTAAGTAGGGACAGGCCGGAGCAGTACTTC.

V gene TRBV6-1 combines with J gene TRBJ1-2, with D maybe TRBD1 (5 bases). V shed 6 bases and J shed 2 bases, with 13 bases lying between them. Germline V gives CDR1 MNHNS, CDR2 SASEGT. CDR3 size: 14 residues. For the CDR3, the DNA is TGTGCCAGCAGCCAAACCGGGGGAAACTATGGCTACACCTTC. Residues: CASSQTGGNYGYTF.

This clone was counted a single time. This chain joins TRBV11-1 and TRBJ2-7; D is unresolved. The length of the CDR3 is 13 residues. Trimming removed 8 bases from V and 7 bases from J, with 18 bases in between. Looked up from germline, CDR1 is SGHAT and CDR2 is FQDESV (reference sequence). In DNA, the CDR3 is TGTGCCAGCCGTGGGAAGGACCGTAGAGAGCAGTACTTC. Translated: CASRGKDRREQYF.

This clone was seen only a few times. The V call is TRBV5-6, the J call TRBJ2-5; no reliable D call. This CDR3 has 17 residues. Trimming removed 4 bases from V and 5 bases from J, with 24 bases in between. The germline V gene encodes CDR1 SGHDT and CDR2 YYEEEE. The CDR3 protein is CASSQSKRRNPVETQYF. As DNA, the CDR3 is TGTGCCAGCAGCCAATCCAAAAGACGGAACCCGGTGGAGACCCAGTACTTC.

This chain uses TRBV7-2 with TRBJ2-5; 10 positions match TRBD2. With 2 bases clipped from V and 0 bases from J, the junction kept 0 bases outside the gene matches. Germline assignment: CDR1 SGHTA and CDR2 FQGNSA. This CDR3 comprises 15 residues. As DNA, the CDR3 is TGTGCCAGCAGCTTACTAGCGGGGGACCAAGAGACCCAGTACTTC. Translating gives CASSLLAGDQETQYF.

Worth noting for this clone: The same CDR3 also results from other DNA sequences found in this sample. The J gene is TRBJ1-2, the V gene TRBV7-2; 8 nucleotides match TRBD1. The CDR3 consists of 13 residues. Per the germline V gene, CDR1 is SGHTA and CDR2 is FQGNSA. Trimming cost V 1 base and J 8 bases; bases outside gene matches: 3. This CDR3 is CASSLDRGYGYTF. The CDR3 nucleotides are TGTGCCAGCAGCTTAGACAGGGGGTACGGCTACACCTTC.

The chain's CDR3 is CASSQDSAHSNQPQHF. The CDR3 bases are TGTGCCAGCAGCCAAGATAGCGCTCATAGCAATCAGCCCCAGCATTTT. V usage is TRBV4-2 and J usage is TRBJ1-5; D call uncertain. CDR1 LGHNA and CDR2 YNFKEQ come from the germline V gene. V lost 0 bases to trimming and J lost 0 bases, with 9 bases between them. There are 16 residues in the CDR3.